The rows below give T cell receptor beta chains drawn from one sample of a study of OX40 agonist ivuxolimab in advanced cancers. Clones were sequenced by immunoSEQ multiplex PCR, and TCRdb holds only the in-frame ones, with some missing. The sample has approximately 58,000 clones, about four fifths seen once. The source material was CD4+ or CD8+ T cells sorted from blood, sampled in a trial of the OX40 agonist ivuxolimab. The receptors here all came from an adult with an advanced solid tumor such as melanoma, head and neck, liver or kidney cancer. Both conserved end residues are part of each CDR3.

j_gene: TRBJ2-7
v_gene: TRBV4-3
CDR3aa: CASSQYDRAYEQYF

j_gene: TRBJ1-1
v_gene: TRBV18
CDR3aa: CASSPYDTLNTEAFF

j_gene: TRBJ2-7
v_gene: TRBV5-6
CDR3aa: CASSSRGEQYF

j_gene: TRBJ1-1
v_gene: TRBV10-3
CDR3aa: CAISESSQGASGTEAFF

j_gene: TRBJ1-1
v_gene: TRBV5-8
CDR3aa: CASSSDQVRTEAFF

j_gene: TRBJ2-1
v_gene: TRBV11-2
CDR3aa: CASRSGGTAYNEQFF

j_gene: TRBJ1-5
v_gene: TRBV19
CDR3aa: CASSIVPSNQPQHF

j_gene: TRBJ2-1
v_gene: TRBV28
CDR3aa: CASSFLGTDNEQFF

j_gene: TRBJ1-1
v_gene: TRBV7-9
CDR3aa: CASSLQGSMNTEAFF

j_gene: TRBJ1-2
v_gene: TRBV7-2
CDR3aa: CASSLDGGQGGGYTF

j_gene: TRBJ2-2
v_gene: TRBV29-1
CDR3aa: CSVELGDRGPGELFF

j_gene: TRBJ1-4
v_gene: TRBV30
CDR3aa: CAWSDIRTGWYEKLFF

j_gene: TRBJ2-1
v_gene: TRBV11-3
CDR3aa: CASSLEGRGGGEQFF

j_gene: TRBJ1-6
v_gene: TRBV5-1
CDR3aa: CASSLKSDTNSPLHF

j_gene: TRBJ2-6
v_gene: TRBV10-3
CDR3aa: CAISEPRRESSGANVLTF

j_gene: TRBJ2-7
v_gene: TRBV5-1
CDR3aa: CASTSDGMVSSYEQYF

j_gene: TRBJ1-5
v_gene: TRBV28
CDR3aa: CASSLEGIAQQPQHF

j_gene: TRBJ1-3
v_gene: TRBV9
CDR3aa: CASSVARDGNTIYF

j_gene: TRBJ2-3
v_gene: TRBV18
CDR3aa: CASSPTDTQYF

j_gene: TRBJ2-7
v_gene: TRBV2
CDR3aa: CASTRQDGKYF

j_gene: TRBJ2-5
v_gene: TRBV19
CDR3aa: CASSIGTGQETQYF

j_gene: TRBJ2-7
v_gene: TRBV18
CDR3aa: CASSLRGTYEQYF

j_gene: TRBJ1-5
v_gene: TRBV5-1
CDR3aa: CASFGGFRQYHQPQHF

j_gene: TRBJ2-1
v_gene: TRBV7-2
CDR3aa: CASSLAGRQEQFF

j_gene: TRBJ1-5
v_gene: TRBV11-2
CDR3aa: CASSLDGDQPQHF

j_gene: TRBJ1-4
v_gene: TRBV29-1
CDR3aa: CSVVSATNEKLFF

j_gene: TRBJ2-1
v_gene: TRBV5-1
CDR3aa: CASSPLEGAINEQFF

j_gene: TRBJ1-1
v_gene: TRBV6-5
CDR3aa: CASVFRGGTEAFF

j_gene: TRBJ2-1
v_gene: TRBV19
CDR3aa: CASSSPGLNYNEQFF